The source of this T cell receptor beta chain is a study of human T cells and chemical hapten exposure. Study at large: Scalp application of diphenylcyclopropenone was performed weekly in patients across the entire roughly 23-week study. Patch tests put 0.01% DPC on the upper back, and the results were checked at 6 days.

The V end lost 1 base, the J end lost 8 bases, and 8 bases lay between the germline ends. The V gene's germline CDR1 is SQVTM and CDR2 ANQGSEA. CDR3 size: 11 residues. Stated time point: patch test 3, about 24 weeks after DPC sensitization. Regarding treatment: therapeutic diphenylcyclopropenone sensitization with weekly scalp DPC. As to this clonotype: Its target is unknown.

TCRdb processed the RACE reads anew with MiXCR; each CDR3 protein has one entry. The table includes 85,000 to 100,000 distinct CDR3 sequences, 27% detected once. Study outcomes and limitations: DPC sensitization left the count of TCRs above 1 in 1000 unchanged.

The receptor was isolated from a man aged 40-50 years with alopecia areata. Some clones in this sample may be carry-over from other donors' samples. The V call is TRBV29-1, the J call TRBJ2-5; D remains ambiguous. The sample was whole blood, taken in connection with sensitization to the hapten diphenylcyclopropenone (DPC). The CDR3 coding sequence is TGCAGCGTTGAAGTGGTGAGCACCCAGTACTTC. Translation: CSVEVVSTQYF. The variable domain in full, with the rest retrieved from reference TRBV29-1 and TRBJ2-5, is SAVISQKPSRDICQRGTSLTIQCQVDSQVTMMFWYRQQPGQSLTLIATANQGSEATYESGFVIDKFPISRPNLTFSTLTVSNMSPEDSSIYLCSVEVVSTQYFGPGTRLLVL.